This TCR beta chain originates from a study of shared clonotypes between healthy human individuals. The overall study: Three CD4 naive, three CD4 memory, two CD8 naive and one CD8 memory plate were used per donor.

Whole-study results and caveats: Clonotypes shared by all four sorted-subset donors had higher generation probabilities than non-shared clonotypes.

This clone was seen ten or more times. The antigen is unknown. Subsets obtained from CD4+ cells comprised CD45RA+ naive and CD45RA-negative memory cells. Original processing notes: From ImmunoSEQ came sequences covering only the junction and carrying no quality scores, so filtering differed. Assay used: immunoSEQ multiplex PCR; TCRdb lists only in-frame clones, some missing. V, J and clone size are those of that table, while D and trimming were read from the DNA. Of about a million clones in the sample, about 80% were seen once. This TCR derives from a young man in good health. Some clones in this sample may be carry-over from other donors' samples. The sequenced material came from memory CD4+ T cells from PBMCs. Subset meaning: CD45RA-negative fraction.

CDR3 DNA: TGTGCCAGCAAGAGGGCAAAGGGGACGAACACCGGGGAGCTGTTTTTT. It is translated as CASKRAKGTNTGELFF. The chain is built from TRBV5-5 and TRBJ2-2; perhaps D is TRBD1 or TRBD2 (5 bases each). Trimming left V 6 bases short and J 0 bases short, with 15 bases between. This CDR3 has 16 residues. Germline V CDR1 and CDR2: SGHKS, YYEKEE (reference sequence).